This entry is about one TCR beta chain. There is no known antigen for this receptor. Receptor amplification or capture employed 5' RACE. For each TCR library, approximately 4,000 ng of total RNA was used. For each sample, cDNA synthesis with SMARTScribe reverse transcriptase was split into eight separate reactions. Unique molecular identifiers containing a 6-nucleotide sample barcode were introduced through template switching during cDNA synthesis. Two nested PCRs of roughly 16 and 10 cycles amplified the TCRalpha and TCRbeta cDNA, and bead purification followed each PCR. Before amplification, the cDNA was treated with uracil DNA-glycosylase and purified using the QIAquick PCR purification kit. The second PCR was the step at which Illumina TruSeq-compatible adapters and sample-specific barcodes were added. TapeStation and Qubit were used to check library quality and concentration, and 5 to 5.5 ng of each library was pooled. The pooled libraries were sequenced with 2 x 100 bp reads and custom sequencing primers on an Illumina HiSeq2500 single-index Rapid Run. As for the original processing: MiGEC version 1.2.6 was used for UMI-based consensus assembly to correct PCR and sequencing errors. MiXCR version 2.1.1 handled V(D)J alignment, clonotype assembly and CDR3 extraction. Gene usage, clonotype sharing and MAIT/NKT TCR abundance were normalised by analysing the top 1000, 10 000 and 20 000 clonotypes per sample. Diversity was computed as the inverse Simpson index with the vegan R package after downsampling to 27 000 UMIs. Paired Mann-Whitney U tests were applied to discordant twin pairs, and Benjamini-Hochberg correction was used for multiple testing. TCRdb reprocessed the reads and assigns one entry to each CDR3 protein sequence, leaving out DNA. The V and J calls shown here were made by TCRdb, not taken from the authors' results. In this sample's table one finds approximately 160,000 distinct CDR3 sequences. The ten largest make up 6% to 9.5% of the sample.

The CDR3 sequence holds 16 residues, the cysteine and phenylalanine included. The coding DNA is unavailable. CDR1 and CDR2, looked up from the germline V gene (reference sequence), are DFQATT and SNEGSKA. The data are from a study of monozygotic twins with inflammatory bowel disease (dated by TCRdb to between 2019 and 2020). In terms of the full investigation: The complete study included approximately 30 monozygotic twin pairs: 19 IBD-discordant Danish pairs and nine German pairs, of which four were IBD-concordant and five were IBD-discordant. The search for disease-associated traits relied mainly on comparing IBD patients with their genetically identical healthy co-twins within discordant pairs. Each individual had, on average, about 151 000 unique TCRalpha sequences and 181 000 unique TCRbeta sequences available for analysis. Overall study results and their limits: A decrease in TCRbeta repertoire diversity, as measured by inverse Simpson index, was observed in IBD patients compared with their healthy co-twins. No single strong signal or clonotype linked to IBD turned up in the results, so the idea that one exists was not supported. The analysis was unable to tell apart different T cell subtypes. Repertoire similarity did not differ between concordant and discordant twins, possibly due to limited statistical power. Compared with healthy twins, IBD patients had fewer clonotypes in common with other individuals, a difference most pronounced in patients showing signs of disease activity. Background noise and inter-individual variability may have been introduced into the repertoires by the differing immunosuppressive treatments among patients.

From each donor, an approximately 2.5 ml peripheral blood sample was collected into PAXgene tubes and kept at -80 degrees C. Without any T cell sorting, total RNA was extracted from whole blood using the PAXgene blood miRNA kit on an automated QIAcube. Peripheral blood from monozygotic twin pairs concordant or discordant for inflammatory bowel disease was subjected to deep TCRalpha and TCRbeta repertoire profiling with unique molecular barcoding. Smoking habits were recorded for all twin pairs, with individuals classified as current, former or never smokers. The specimen sequenced was blood. The sequence was obtained from a human donor with ulcerative colitis or Crohn's disease, or a healthy co-twin of an affected twin (not recorded which). Rearrangement joined TRBV20-1 to TRBJ2-1; TCRdb selects TRBD1, and the lack of DNA leaves this call unchecked. The CDR3 protein sequence reads: CSARDPLLPVYNEQFF.